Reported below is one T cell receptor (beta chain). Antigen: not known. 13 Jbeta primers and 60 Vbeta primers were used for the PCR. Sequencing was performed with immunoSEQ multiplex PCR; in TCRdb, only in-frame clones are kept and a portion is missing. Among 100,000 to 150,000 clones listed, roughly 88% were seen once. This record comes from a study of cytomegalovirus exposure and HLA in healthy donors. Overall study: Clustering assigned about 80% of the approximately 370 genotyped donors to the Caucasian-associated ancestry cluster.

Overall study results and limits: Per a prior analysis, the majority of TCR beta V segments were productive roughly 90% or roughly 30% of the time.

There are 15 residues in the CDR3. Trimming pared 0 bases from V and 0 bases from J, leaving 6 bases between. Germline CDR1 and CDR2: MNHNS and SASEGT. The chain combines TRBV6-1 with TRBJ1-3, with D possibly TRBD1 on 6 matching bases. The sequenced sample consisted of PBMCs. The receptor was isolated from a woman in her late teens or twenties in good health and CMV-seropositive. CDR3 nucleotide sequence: TGTGCCAGCAGTGAAGCACAGGGCTCTGGAAACACCATATATTTT. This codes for CASSEAQGSGNTIYF.